Below, 7 T cell receptor beta chains from the same sample are listed, as sequenced in a study of cytomegalovirus exposure and HLA in healthy donors. The PCR employed 60 Vbeta primers together with 13 Jbeta primers. Sequenced by immunoSEQ multiplex PCR; TCRdb stores in-frame clones only, minus some. The table includes about 170,000 clones, 85% detected once. The sample taken for sequencing was PBMCs. These receptors were taken from a boy aged 2 to 9 in good health and CMV-seronegative.

The chain links TRBV21-1 to TRBJ1-2; the table's TRBD1 call for D was not verified on the DNA. TRBV21-1 is listed as a pseudogene. The CDR3 runs 17 residues. In DNA, the CDR3 is TGTGCCAGCAGCTCTGACCGATTAGCTAGAGGGGGCGGAGGCTACACCTTC. Its protein is CASSSDRLARGGGGYTF.

This sequence joins TRBV6-6 and TRBJ2-7; 9 bases agree with TRBD1. The CDR3 is made up of 14 amino acids. Germline CDR1 and CDR2: MNHNY and SVGAGI (reference sequence). V dropped 6 bases and J dropped 3; count of bases not matched to a gene: 6. CDR3 sequence: CASRPRDRDYEQYF. The CDR3, as DNA: TGTGCCAGCAGACCGCGGGACAGGGACTACGAGCAGTACTTC.

The genes are TRBV27 and TRBJ2-1; tentatively, D is TRBD1 (5 bases). This CDR3 has 16 amino acids. Trimming removed 2 bases from V and 7 bases from J, with 18 bases in between. In germline, CDR1 is MNHEY, CDR2 SMNVEV (reference sequence). The CDR3 DNA follows: TGTGCCAGCAGTTTAATACAGGTTGGGTTTGGAAATGAGCAGTTCTTC. Translated, it gives CASSLIQVGFGNEQFF.

V is TRBV5-4 and J is TRBJ1-4; D is possibly TRBD1 (6 bases). V lost 3 bases, J lost 7 bases, and 16 bases lay in between. Germline V gene lookup returns CDR1 SGHNT and CDR2 YYREEE (reference sequence). The CDR3 has 15 amino acids. CDR3 amino acids: CASSSYREVGEKLFF. In DNA form, the CDR3 reads TGTGCCAGCAGCTCCTACAGGGAAGTGGGTGAAAAACTGTTTTTT.

The V and J genes are TRBV27 and TRBJ1-6; no reliable D call. Trimming removed 3 bases from V and 9 bases from J, with 12 bases in between. Germline V lookup: CDR1 MNHEY, CDR2 SMNVEV (reference sequence). This CDR3 comprises 14 residues. The CDR3 reads CASSFRPGASPLHF. The CDR3 nucleotides read TGTGCCAGCAGTTTTCGTCCCGGAGCTTCACCCCTCCACTTT.

This clone was detected a few times. The CDR3 reads CASSLDGRAKNIQYF. For the CDR3, the DNA is TGTGCCAGCAGCTTGGATGGCAGGGCTAAAAACATTCAGTACTTC. The V and J genes are TRBV5-4 and TRBJ2-4, with a tentative D call TRBD1 (5 bases). This CDR3 comprises 15 residues. In germline, CDR1 is SGHNT, CDR2 YYREEE (reference sequence). V was trimmed by 0 bases and J by 4 bases, leaving 11 bases between them.

This clone has only a few counts. The chain carries TRBV28 and TRBJ1-4; D gene uncertain. This CDR3 is built from 14 residues. V lost 8 bases and J lost 8, with 18 bases in between. Germline V gene data show CDR1 as MDHEN and CDR2 as SYDVKM. The CDR3 loop is CASCRSGSWEKLFF. CDR3 bases: TGTGCCAGCTGTCGCAGCGGGTCGTGGGAAAAACTGTTTTTT.